These 9 T cell receptor beta chains were all obtained from the same sample, sequenced in a study of T-cell memory formation after mild COVID-19. In TCRdb, the 5' RACE reads were re-called with MiXCR into one record per CDR3 protein. The sample gives 110,000 to 150,000 distinct CDR3 sequences, 14% of which show up once; about 27% is in the top ten. Sequences were obtained from PBMCs or a T cell subset sorted from them (not recorded which). The source is an adult woman who had mild COVID-19 (a few samples of this study predate the infection). Cell type and time point are not known.

The rearrangement joins TRBV19 to TRBJ1-1; no clear D gene. Germline lookup yields CDR1 LNHDA and CDR2 SQIVND (reference sequence). V shed 4 bases and J shed 1 base, with 16 bases lying between them. The CDR3 has 16 residues. CDR3 bases: TGTGCCAGTAGTACCTCCTCGACATGGCAGAACACTGAAGCTTTCTTT. Residues: CASSTSSTWQNTEAFF.

V and J are TRBV7-9 and TRBJ2-1; perhaps TRBD2 as D (6 bases). Germline CDR1 reads SEHNR; CDR2 reads FQNEAQ (reference sequence). The V end was cut by 5 bases, the J end by 7 bases, with 18 bases between. The CDR3 length is 15 residues. CDR3 nucleotide sequence: TGTGCCAGCAGCCCCAAGACAGTGGAGGGAAATGAGCAGTTCTTC. The encoded protein is CASSPKTVEGNEQFF. Drawing the rest from reference TRBV7-9 and TRBJ2-1, the complete variable domain is DTGVSQNPRHKITKRGQNVTFRCDPISEHNRLYWYRQTLGQGPEFLTYFQNEAQLEKSRLLSDRFSAERPKGSFSTLEIQRTEQGDSAMYLCASSPKTVEGNEQFFGPGTRLTVL.

This clonotype occurred a few times. This chain connects TRBV7-6 to TRBJ1-2, with TRBD1 identical over 11 bases. In germline, CDR1 is SGHVS, CDR2 FNYEAQ. This CDR3 comprises 15 residues. Trimming removed 4 bases from V and 6 bases from J; junction bases left unmatched: 7. The CDR3 is CASSYGQGALDGYTF. The CDR3 nucleotides are TGTGCCAGCAGCTATGGACAGGGGGCGTTGGATGGCTACACCTTC.

The chain uses TRBV5-1 and TRBJ2-7, with a possible D match to TRBD2 (6 bases). The V and J ends lost 5 bases and 3 bases respectively, with 18 bases between them. CDR1 is SGHRS and CDR2 is YFSETQ in the germline V gene. The CDR3 extends over 15 amino acids. The CDR3 loop reads CASSRNQGGDYEQYF. CDR3 in DNA: TGCGCCAGCAGTCGGAACCAGGGAGGAGACTACGAGCAGTACTTC.

The V and J genes are TRBV12-3 or TRBV12-4 and TRBJ2-3; 8 bases are shared with TRBD2. V shed 3 bases and J 3 bases; nucleotides not matched to a gene: 26. This CDR3 has 22 residues. In nucleotides, the CDR3 is TGTGCCAGCAGTTTTCGAGACAGCTATTACAAAACCGGGACTAGAGAGACAGATACGCAGTATTTT. Protein sequence: CASSFRDSYYKTGTRETDTQYF.

The chain employs TRBV10-2 and TRBJ2-7; no clear D gene. CDR1 and CDR2 from the germline V gene are WSHSY and SAAADI. CDR3 length: 12 amino acids. V was cut by 2 bases and J by 7 bases, with 9 bases left in between. CDR3 in amino acids: CASSEALGEQYF. DNA for the CDR3: TGCGCCAGCAGTGAGGCCCTAGGGGAGCAGTACTTC.

This clonotype was detected a few times. This chain joins TRBV7-8 and TRBJ2-1, with D possibly being TRBD2 (5 bases). In germline, CDR1 is SGHVS, CDR2 FQNEAQ. Trimming stripped 4 bases from V and 8 bases from J, with 15 bases between. The length of the CDR3 is 14 residues. CDR3 nucleotide sequence: TGTGCCAGCAGCTCAAGTACTAGTGGCTATGAGCAGTTCTTC. Translation gives CASSSSTSGYEQFF. Using reference TRBV7-8 and TRBJ2-1 for the parts outside the CDR3, the full variable domain is GAGVSQSPRYKVAKRGQDVALRCDPISGHVSLFWYQQALGQGPEFLTYFQNEAQLDKSGLPSDRFFAERPEGSVSTLKIQRTQQEDSAVYLCASSSSTSGYEQFFGPGTRLTVL.

This sequence joins TRBV11-2 and TRBJ2-7, with a tentative D call TRBD2 (7 bases). Germline CDR1 is SGHAT and CDR2 is FQNNGV. The length of the CDR3 is 17 residues. Between the trimmed V and J ends, which lost 5 bases and 0 bases, there was a span of 20 bases. CDR3 sequence reads: CASSLGRGGLNSYEQYF. In DNA, the CDR3 is TGTGCCAGCAGCCTCGGTAGGGGGGGGTTAAACTCCTACGAGCAGTACTTC.

V and J are TRBV7-9 and TRBJ2-7, with D possibly TRBD1 on 6 matching bases. V lost 7 bases to trimming and J lost 1 base, with 17 bases between them. The CDR3 runs 15 residues. Germline CDR1 is SEHNR and CDR2 is FQNEAQ (reference sequence). CDR3 in amino acids: CASTPRDTDSYEQYF. The CDR3 region has the DNA TGTGCCAGCACCCCTAGGGACACAGATTCCTACGAGCAGTACTTC.